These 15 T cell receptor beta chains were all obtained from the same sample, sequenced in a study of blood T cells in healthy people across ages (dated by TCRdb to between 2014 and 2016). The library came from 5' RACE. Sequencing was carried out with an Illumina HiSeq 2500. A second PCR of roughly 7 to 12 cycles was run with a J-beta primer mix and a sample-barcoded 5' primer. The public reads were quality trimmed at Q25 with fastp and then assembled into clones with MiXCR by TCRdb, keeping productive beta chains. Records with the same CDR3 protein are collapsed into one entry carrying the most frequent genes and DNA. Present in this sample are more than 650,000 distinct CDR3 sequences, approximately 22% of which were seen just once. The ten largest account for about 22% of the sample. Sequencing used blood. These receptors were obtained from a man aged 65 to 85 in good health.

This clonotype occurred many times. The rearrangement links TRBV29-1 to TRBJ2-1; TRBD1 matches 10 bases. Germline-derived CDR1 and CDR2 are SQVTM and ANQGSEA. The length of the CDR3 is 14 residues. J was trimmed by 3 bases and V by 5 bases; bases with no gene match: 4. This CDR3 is CSVTGQGVYNEQFF. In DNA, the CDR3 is TGCAGCGTTACTGGACAGGGGGTCTACAATGAGCAGTTCTTC.

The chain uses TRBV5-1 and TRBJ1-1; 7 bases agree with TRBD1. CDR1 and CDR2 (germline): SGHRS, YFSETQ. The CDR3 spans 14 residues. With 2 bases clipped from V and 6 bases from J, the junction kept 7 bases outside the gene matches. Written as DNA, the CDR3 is TGCGCCAGCAGCTTTACAGGGGACTCCTCTGAAGCTTTCTTT. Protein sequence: CASSFTGDSSEAFF.

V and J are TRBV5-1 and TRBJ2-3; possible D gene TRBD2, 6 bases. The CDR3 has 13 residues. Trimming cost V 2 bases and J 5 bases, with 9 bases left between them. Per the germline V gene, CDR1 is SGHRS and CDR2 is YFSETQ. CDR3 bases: TGCGCCAGCAGCTTCCAGGAGGGAGATACGCAGTATTTT. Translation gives CASSFQEGDTQYF.

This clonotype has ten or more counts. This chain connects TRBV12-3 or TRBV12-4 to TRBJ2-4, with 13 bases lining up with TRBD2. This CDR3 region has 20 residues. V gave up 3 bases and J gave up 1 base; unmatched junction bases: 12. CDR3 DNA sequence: TGTGCCAGCAGTTTTGCCTCACTAGCGGGGGGGCCTGGGGCCAAAAACATTCAGTACTTC. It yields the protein CASSFASLAGGPGAKNIQYF.

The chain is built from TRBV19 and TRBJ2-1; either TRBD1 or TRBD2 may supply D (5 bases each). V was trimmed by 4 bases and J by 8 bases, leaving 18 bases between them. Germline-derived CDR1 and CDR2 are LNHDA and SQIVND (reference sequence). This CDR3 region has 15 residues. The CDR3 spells CASSSSAGTFDEQFF. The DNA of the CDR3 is TGTGCCAGTAGTAGTTCGGCAGGGACGTTCGATGAGCAGTTCTTC. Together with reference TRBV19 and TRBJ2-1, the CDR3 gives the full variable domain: DGGITQSPKYLFRKEGQNVTLSCEQNLNHDAMYWYRQDPGQGLRLIYYSQIVNDFQKGDIAEGYSVSREKKESFPLTVTSAQKNPTAFYLCASSSSAGTFDEQFFGPGTRLTVL.

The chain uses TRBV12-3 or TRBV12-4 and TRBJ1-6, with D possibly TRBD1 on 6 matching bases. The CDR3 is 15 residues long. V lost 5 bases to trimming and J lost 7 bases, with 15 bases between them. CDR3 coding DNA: TGTGCCAGCAGTCCCGAGACAGGAAGAAATTCACCCCTCCACTTT. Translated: CASSPETGRNSPLHF.

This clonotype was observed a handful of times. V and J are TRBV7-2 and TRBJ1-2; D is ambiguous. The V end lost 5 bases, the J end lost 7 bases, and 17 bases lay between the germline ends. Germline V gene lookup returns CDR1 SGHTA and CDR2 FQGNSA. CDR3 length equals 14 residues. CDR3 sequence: CASSTRSGVSGYTF. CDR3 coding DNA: TGTGCCAGCAGCACCCGATCCGGGGTTTCTGGCTACACCTTC. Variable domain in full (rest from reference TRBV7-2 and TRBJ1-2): GAGVSQSPSNKVTEKGKDVELRCDPISGHTALYWYRQSLGQGLEFLIYFQGNSAPDKSGLPSDRFSAERTGGSVSTLTIQRTQQEDSAVYLCASSTRSGVSGYTFGSGTRLTVV.

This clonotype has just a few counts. Written as DNA, the CDR3 is TGCGCCAGCAGCTTGTGGTTAGCGGGGAGGAACACCGGGGAGCTGTTTTTT. Translation gives CASSLWLAGRNTGELFF. This chain links TRBV5-1 with TRBJ2-2; 8 nucleotides agree with TRBD2. The CDR3 loop spans 17 amino acids. With V trimmed by 1 base and J by 1 base, 6 bases remained unmatched. Germline CDR1 SGHRS, CDR2 YFSETQ.

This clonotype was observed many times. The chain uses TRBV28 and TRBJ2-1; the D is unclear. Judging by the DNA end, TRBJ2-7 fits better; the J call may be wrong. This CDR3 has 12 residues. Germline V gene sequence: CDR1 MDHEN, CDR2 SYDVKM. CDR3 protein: CASTQFGYEQYF. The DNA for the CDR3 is TGTGCCAGCACCCAGTTCGGCTACGAGCAGTACTTC.

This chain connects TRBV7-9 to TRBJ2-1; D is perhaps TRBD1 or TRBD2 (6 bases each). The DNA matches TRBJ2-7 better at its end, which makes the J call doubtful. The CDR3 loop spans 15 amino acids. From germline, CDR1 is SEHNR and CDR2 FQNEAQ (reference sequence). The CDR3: CASSLIGGQVYEQYF. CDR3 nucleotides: TGTGCCAGCAGCTTAATCGGGGGCCAGGTCTACGAGCAGTACTTC.

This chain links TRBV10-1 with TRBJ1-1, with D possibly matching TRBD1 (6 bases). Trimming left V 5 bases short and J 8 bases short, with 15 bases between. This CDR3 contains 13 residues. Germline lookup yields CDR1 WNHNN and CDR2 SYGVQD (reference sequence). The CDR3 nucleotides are TGCGCCAGCAGTCCTGGCGGGGGCGTAGAAGCTTTCTTT. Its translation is CASSPGGGVEAFF.

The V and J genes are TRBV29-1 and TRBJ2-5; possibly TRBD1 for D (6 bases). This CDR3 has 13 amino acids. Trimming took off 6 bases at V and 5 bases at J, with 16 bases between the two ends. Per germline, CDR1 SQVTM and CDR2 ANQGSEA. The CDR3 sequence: CSVYKQGMETQYF. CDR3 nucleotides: TGCAGCGTCTACAAACAGGGTATGGAGACCCAGTACTTC.

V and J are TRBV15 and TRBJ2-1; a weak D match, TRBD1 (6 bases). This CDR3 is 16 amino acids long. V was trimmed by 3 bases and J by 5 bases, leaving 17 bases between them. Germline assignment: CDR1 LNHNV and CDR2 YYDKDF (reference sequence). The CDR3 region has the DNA TGTGCCACCAGCAGTCTGGCCAGGGGTAGTAACAATGAGCAGTTCTTC. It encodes CATSSLARGSNNEQFF.

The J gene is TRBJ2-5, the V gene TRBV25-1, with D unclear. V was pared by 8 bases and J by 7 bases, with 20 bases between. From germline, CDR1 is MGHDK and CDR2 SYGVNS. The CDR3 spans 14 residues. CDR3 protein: CASEAGKGSGTQYF. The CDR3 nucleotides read TGTGCCAGCGAGGCCGGCAAGGGTTCAGGGACCCAGTACTTC.

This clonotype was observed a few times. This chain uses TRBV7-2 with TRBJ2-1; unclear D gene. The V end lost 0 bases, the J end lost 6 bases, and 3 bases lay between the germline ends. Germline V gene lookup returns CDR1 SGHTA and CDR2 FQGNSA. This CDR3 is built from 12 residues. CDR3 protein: CASSLAFNEQFF. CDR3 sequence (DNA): TGTGCCAGCAGCTTAGCGTTCAATGAGCAGTTCTTC.